The source of this T cell receptor beta chain is a study of blood T cell repertoires in COVID-19 (dated by TCRdb to the early 2020s). Broadly, across the study: The collaborator samples originated in the United States, Italy and Spain and spanned the acute and convalescent phases of COVID-19. The material from the prospective study consisted of cDNA or gDNA derived from T cells, B-cell-depleted T cells, or PBMCs. Where available, HLA class I and class II types were obtained from metadata supplied by the sample provider rather than from assay-based typing. The dataset comprised deeply sampled blood TCRbeta repertoires from subjects exposed to, actively infected with, or recovered from COVID-19. Samples came from the ongoing ImmuneRACE study (first 160 participants) plus 1,254 subjects from 6 global collaborators. The repertoires were released in a freely available public database intended as a resource for research on the immune response to SARS-CoV-2. Nearly every sample came with metadata listing a de-identified subject ID, COVID-19 status, age in years and sex.

Whole blood was collected in K2EDTA tubes by collaborating institutions according to the institutions' own protocols. Collaborator samples were shipped for TCRbeta analysis as frozen whole blood, isolated PBMCs, or DNA extracted from either sample type. The CDR3, cysteine through phenylalanine, is 13 amino acids long. Only the CDR3 region is kept as DNA, spanning 39 bases read in frame from base 1. The germline V gene (reference sequence) gives CDR1 as MNHNY and CDR2 as SVGAGI. V drops 7 bases and J drops 4 bases, leaving 13 bases in between. Here is what the overall study found, with its caveats: The quantity of clinical and demographic metadata differed by source and by participant and was supplied without curation.

A remark on this clone: The antigen it binds to is not known. No per-base quality is available; no much larger clone lies one base away.

TCRbeta CDR3 regions were amplified from genomic DNA using the immunoSEQ Assay, a bias-controlled multiplex PCR. The source study handled its data this way. The number of nucleated cells in each sample was estimated from the amplification of reference gene primers within the assay. Sequence reads were collapsed and filtered to measure the absolute abundance of every unique TCRbeta CDR3 rearrangement. For each sample, productive Simpson clonality was calculated as the square root of Simpson's diversity index across productive rearrangements. The table was pulled from immuneACCESS by TCRdb, which kept in-frame rearrangements only. Such tables lose some clones; where checked, under half of the loss comes from unresolved V genes, and the rest has no known cause. V and J calls and clone size are given by that table; D and trimming were obtained from the DNA. In this sample the table shows roughly 160,000 clones, approximately 91% of which occur a single time. In total, the top ten clones hold less than 2.5% of the sample.

This chain joins TRBV6-6 to TRBJ1-1; the D gene cannot be resolved reliably. Sequencing was performed on peripheral blood. This clonotype was obtained from a man aged 18-30 years with acute or convalescent COVID-19. The DNA sequence is as follows: TGTGCCAGCACCGTACTTCTGGTCACTGAAGCTTTCTTT. Its product reads: CASTVLLVTEAFF.